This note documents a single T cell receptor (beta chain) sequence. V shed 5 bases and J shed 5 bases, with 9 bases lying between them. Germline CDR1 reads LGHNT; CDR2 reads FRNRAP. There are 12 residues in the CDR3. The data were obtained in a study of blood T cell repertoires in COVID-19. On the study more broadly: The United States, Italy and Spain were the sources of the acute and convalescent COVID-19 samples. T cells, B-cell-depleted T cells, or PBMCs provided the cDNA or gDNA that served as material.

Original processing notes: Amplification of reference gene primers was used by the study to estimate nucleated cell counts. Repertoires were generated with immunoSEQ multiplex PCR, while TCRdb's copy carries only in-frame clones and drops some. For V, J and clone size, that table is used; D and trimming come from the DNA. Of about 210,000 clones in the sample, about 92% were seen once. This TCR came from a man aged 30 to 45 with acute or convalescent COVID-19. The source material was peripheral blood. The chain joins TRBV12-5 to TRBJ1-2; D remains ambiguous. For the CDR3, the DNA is TGTGCTAGTGGTGCTGACTATTATGGCTACACCTTC. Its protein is CASGADYYGYTF.